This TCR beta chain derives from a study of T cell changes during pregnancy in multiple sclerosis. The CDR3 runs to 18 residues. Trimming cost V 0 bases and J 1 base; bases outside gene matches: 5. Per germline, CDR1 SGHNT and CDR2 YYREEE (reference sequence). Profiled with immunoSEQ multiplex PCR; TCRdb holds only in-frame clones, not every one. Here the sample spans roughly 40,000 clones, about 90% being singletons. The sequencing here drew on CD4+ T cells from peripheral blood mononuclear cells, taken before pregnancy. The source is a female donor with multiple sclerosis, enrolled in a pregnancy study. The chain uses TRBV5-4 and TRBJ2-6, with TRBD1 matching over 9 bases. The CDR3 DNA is TGTGCCAGCAGCTTGGATACAGGGGGCATTTCTGGGGCCAACGTCCTGACTTTC. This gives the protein CASSLDTGGISGANVLTF.